This TCR beta chain was observed in a study of OX40 agonist ivuxolimab in advanced cancers. V gave up 3 bases and J gave up 0 bases, with 9 bases separating them. Germline V lookup: CDR1 WSHSY, CDR2 SAAADI. This CDR3 spans 15 amino acids. TCRdb keeps only in-frame clones here, not all; method: immunoSEQ multiplex PCR. Here the sample spans 30,000 to 35,000 clones, about three quarters being singletons. The specimen was CD4+ or CD8+ T cells sorted from blood, collected in a trial of the OX40 agonist ivuxolimab. The TCR sequence derives from an adult with an advanced solid tumor such as melanoma, head and neck, liver or kidney cancer. The chain recombines TRBV10-2 with TRBJ1-3, with D possibly TRBD1 on 6 matching bases. CDR3 sequence reads: CASSEQGLSGNTIYF. Here the CDR3 DNA reads TGCGCCAGCAGTGAACAGGGCCTCTCTGGAAACACCATATATTTT.